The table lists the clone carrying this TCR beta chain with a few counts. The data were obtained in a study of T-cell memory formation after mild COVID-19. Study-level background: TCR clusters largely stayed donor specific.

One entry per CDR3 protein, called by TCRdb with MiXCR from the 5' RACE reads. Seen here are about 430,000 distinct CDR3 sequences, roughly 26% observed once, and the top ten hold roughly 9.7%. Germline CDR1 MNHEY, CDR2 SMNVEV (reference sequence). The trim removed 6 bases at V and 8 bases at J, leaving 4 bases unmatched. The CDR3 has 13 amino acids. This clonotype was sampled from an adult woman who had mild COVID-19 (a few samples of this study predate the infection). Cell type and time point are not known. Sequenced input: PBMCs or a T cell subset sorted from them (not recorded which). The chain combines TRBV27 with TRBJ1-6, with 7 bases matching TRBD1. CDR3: CASRRQGDSPLHF. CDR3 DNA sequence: TGTGCCAGCAGAAGACAGGGTGATTCACCCCTCCACTTT.